Following are 27 T cell receptor beta chains from one sample sequenced in a study of cytomegalovirus exposure and HLA in healthy donors. Profiling relied on immunoSEQ multiplex PCR, and the TCRdb table lists in-frame clones only, not all of them. The table includes 200,000 or so clones, 75% to 90% detected once. The sequenced sample consisted of PBMCs. The receptors shown here come from a young man in good health and CMV-seropositive.

The chain uses TRBV5-1 and TRBJ2-1; 9 nucleotides match TRBD2. CDR1 and CDR2 (germline): SGHRS, YFSETQ. V gave up 1 base and J gave up 4 bases; unmatched junction bases: 6. The CDR3 length is 16 residues. CDR3: CASSLLAGGGYNEQFF. The CDR3 DNA sequence: TGCGCCAGCAGCTTGCTTGCGGGAGGGGGGTACAATGAGCAGTTCTTC.

The chain couples TRBV7-9 to TRBJ1-1; TRBD1 is a possible D gene (5 bases). This CDR3 region has 15 residues. Deletions cut 4 bases from V and 7 bases from J, with 19 bases between. Germline CDR1 is SEHNR and CDR2 is FQNEAQ (reference sequence). CDR3 in amino acids: CASSSVGGVEGEAFF. As DNA, the CDR3 is TGTGCCAGCAGCTCCGTGGGGGGTGTCGAAGGTGAAGCTTTCTTT.

The J gene is TRBJ2-3, the V gene TRBV6-5; no definite D call. This CDR3 spans 14 amino acids. V shed 2 bases and J shed 4 bases, with 10 bases lying between them. Germline V gene data show CDR1 as MNHEY and CDR2 as SVGAGI. CDR3 in amino acids: CASSYRSRPDTQYF. The CDR3 nucleotides are TGTGCCAGCAGTTACCGGTCTAGGCCAGATACGCAGTATTTT.

The chain uses TRBV15 and TRBJ2-7, with TRBD2 as a possible D gene (5 bases). Germline V gene data show CDR1 as LNHNV and CDR2 as YYDKDF (reference sequence). The CDR3 runs to 13 residues. Trimming stripped 5 bases from V and 1 base from J, with 9 bases between. The CDR3 DNA follows: TGTGCCACCAGCGTGGGCGGGTCCTACGAGCAGTACTTC. As protein: CATSVGGSYEQYF. The full variable domain, its missing parts supplied by reference TRBV15 and TRBJ2-7, is DAMVIQNPRYQVTQFGKPVTLSCSQTLNHNVMYWYQQKSSQAPKLLFHYYDKDFNNEADTPDNFQSRRPNTSFCFLDIRSPGLGDTAMYLCATSVGGSYEQYFGPGTRLTVT.

The chain links TRBV4-2 to TRBJ2-7, with 7 nucleotides matching TRBD1. The germline V gene encodes CDR1 LGHNA and CDR2 YNFKEQ. J was trimmed by 2 bases and V by 4 bases; bases with no gene match: 2. This CDR3 comprises 13 residues. The CDR3 region has the DNA TGTGCCAGCAGCCCGGACAGGACCTACGAGCAGTACTTC. Its protein is CASSPDRTYEQYF.

The J gene is TRBJ1-2, the V gene TRBV5-1; 8 bases line up with TRBD1. CDR1 is SGHRS, CDR2 YFSETQ, per germline. V trimming: 0 bases; J trimming: 3 bases; junction bases outside the gene matches: 7. The CDR3 is 16 amino acids. For the CDR3, the DNA is TGCGCCAGCAGCTTGGCCCGGACAGGGTGGGACTATGGCTACACCTTC. It encodes CASSLARTGWDYGYTF.

The genes are TRBV13 and TRBJ2-5; a possible D gene is TRBD2 (5 bases). The CDR3 covers 13 residues. V dropped 4 bases and J dropped 5 bases, with 11 bases sitting between them. Germline CDR1 and CDR2: PRHDT and FYEKMQ (reference sequence). This chain's CDR3 is CASSSPRGETQYF. The CDR3 coding sequence is TGTGCCAGCAGCTCCCCGAGAGGGGAGACCCAGTACTTC. Full variable domain (missing parts from reference TRBV13 and TRBJ2-5): AAGVIQSPRHLIKEKRETATLKCYPIPRHDTVYWYQQGPGQDPQFLISFYEKMQSDKGSIPDRFSAQQFSDYHSELNMSSLELGDSALYFCASSSPRGETQYFGPGTRLLVL.

This chain joins TRBV25-1 and TRBJ1-1, with a possible D match to TRBD1 (6 bases). There are 15 residues in the CDR3. The V end was cut by 2 bases, the J end by 6 bases, with 16 bases between. Germline V lookup: CDR1 MGHDK, CDR2 SYGVNS. The CDR3 region has the DNA TGTGCCAGCAGTGAAGGGGGGGGGCTGGGTTCTGAAGCTTTCTTT. Its protein is CASSEGGGLGSEAFF.

This chain joins TRBV5-4 and TRBJ2-3; D remains ambiguous. Trimming took 4 bases from V and 2 from J, leaving 8 bases between them. The length of the CDR3 is 13 residues. Germline values: CDR1 SGHNT, CDR2 YYREEE (reference sequence). The CDR3 nucleotides are TGTGCCAGCAGCCGAGGAAACACAGATACGCAGTATTTT. Translation gives CASSRGNTDTQYF.

This clone occurred a few times. V usage is TRBV28 and J usage is TRBJ2-7; the match to TRBD1 covers 7 bases. This CDR3 comprises 14 residues. Per the germline V gene, CDR1 is MDHEN and CDR2 is SYDVKM. V was pared by 6 bases and J by 6 bases, with 11 bases of the junction left unmatched. CDR3 nucleotides: TGTGCCAGCAGAGTCCCGGGACAGCCGACCGAGCAGTACTTC. It specifies CASRVPGQPTEQYF.

The chain employs TRBV29-1 and TRBJ2-7; TRBD2 might be the D (5 bases). The germline gives CDR1 SQVTM, CDR2 ANQGSEA. The CDR3 is made up of 13 amino acids. The V end was cut by 5 bases, the J end by 1 base, with 12 bases between. In DNA, the CDR3 is TGCAGCGTTCTGAGGGAATGGTCCTACGAGCAGTACTTC. Its protein product is CSVLREWSYEQYF.

This clone was detected only once. This rearrangement joins TRBV5-1 to TRBJ2-1; TRBD2 agrees at 15 bases. Germline CDR1 SGHRS, CDR2 YFSETQ. The J segment lost 6 bases and the V segment lost 4 bases, leaving 8 bases of the junction unmatched. The CDR3 extends over 17 amino acids. The chain's CDR3 is CASSHGGLAGGGNEQFF. The CDR3 DNA reads TGCGCCAGCAGCCACGGGGGACTAGCGGGAGGTGGCAATGAGCAGTTCTTC.

This chain connects TRBV28 to TRBJ1-2; D unclear. Per germline, CDR1 MDHEN and CDR2 SYDVKM. Trimming removed 10 bases from V and 3 bases from J, with 6 bases in between. The CDR3 has 10 residues. The CDR3 DNA follows: TGTGCCACCCGAGACTATGGCTACACCTTC. Protein sequence: CATRDYGYTF.

This chain connects TRBV27 to TRBJ1-1, with 9 bases aligning to TRBD1. The CDR3 spans 14 residues. J lost 1 base, V lost 5 bases, and 2 bases had no gene match. Germline V gene sequence: CDR1 MNHEY, CDR2 SMNVEV (reference sequence). This chain's CDR3 is CASSPGQGNTEAFF. For the CDR3, the DNA is TGTGCCAGCAGTCCGGGACAGGGGAACACTGAAGCTTTCTTT.

The rearrangement uses TRBV28 and TRBJ1-4; maybe TRBD1 (5 bases). The CDR3 is made up of 17 amino acids. V dropped 1 base and J dropped 7 bases, with 19 bases sitting between them. In germline, CDR1 is MDHEN, CDR2 SYDVKM. CDR3 protein: CASSLSTVGGGREKLFF. The CDR3 nucleotides are TGTGCCAGCAGTTTATCCACCGTTGGGGGGGGTCGTGAAAAACTGTTTTTT.

The sample holds one count of this clone. This chain links TRBV30 with TRBJ2-1; D perhaps matches TRBD2 (5 bases). In germline, CDR1 is GTSNPN, CDR2 SVGIG (reference sequence). The length of the CDR3 is 12 residues. The V end was cut by 4 bases, the J end by 9 bases, with 13 bases between. CDR3 sequence: CAWTPIGGEQFF. The DNA for the CDR3 is TGTGCCTGGACCCCCATTGGAGGTGAGCAGTTCTTC.

Here the CDR3 DNA reads TGTGCCAGCAGCTGGACGGGACAAGACTACGAGCAGTACTTC. Translation gives CASSWTGQDYEQYF. The chain joins TRBV11-2 to TRBJ2-7; D might be TRBD1 (6 bases). Between the trimmed V and J ends, which lost 4 bases and 3 bases, there was a span of 13 bases. The germline V gene encodes CDR1 SGHAT and CDR2 FQNNGV. The CDR3 covers 14 residues.

The CDR3 sequence is CASSPPGGRLDGYTF. CDR3 sequence (DNA): TGTGCCAGCAGTCCCCCGGGGGGACGGCTGGATGGCTACACCTTC. The J gene is TRBJ1-2, the V gene TRBV28; D is possibly TRBD1 (5 bases). The ends were cut back, 5 bases at V and 6 bases at J, with 19 bases in the middle. The CDR3 runs 15 residues. Germline V lookup: CDR1 MDHEN, CDR2 SYDVKM.

This chain joins TRBV28 and TRBJ2-3; TRBD2 matches 7 bases. The trim removed 7 bases at V and 2 bases at J, leaving 9 bases unmatched. CDR1 and CDR2 (germline): MDHEN, SYDVKM. The CDR3 is 15 residues long. The CDR3: CASKQRGSLTDTQYF. For the CDR3, the DNA is TGTGCCAGCAAGCAGCGCGGGAGTCTCACAGATACGCAGTATTTT.

In its sample, this clone was seen once. The chain has TRBV7-7 and TRBJ2-7, with 7 nucleotides matching TRBD2. CDR3 length: 13 amino acids. With 5 bases clipped from V and 6 bases from J, the junction kept 7 bases outside the gene matches. CDR1 SSHAT and CDR2 FNYEAQ come from the germline V gene (reference sequence). CDR3 in amino acids: CASSREGPGEQYF. Written as DNA, the CDR3 is TGTGCCAGCAGCAGGGAGGGGCCCGGCGAGCAGTACTTC.

The V gene is TRBV11-1, the J gene TRBJ2-3; TRBD1 aligns across 7 bases. V gave up 4 bases and J gave up 2 bases; unmatched junction bases: 9. Germline V gene sequence: CDR1 SGHAT, CDR2 FQDESV (reference sequence). The CDR3 sequence is 16 residues long. The CDR3: CASSSPGQVYTDTQYF. CDR3 nucleotide sequence: TGTGCCAGCAGCTCTCCCGGACAGGTCTACACAGATACGCAGTATTTT. Combining the CDR3 with reference TRBV11-1 and TRBJ2-3 gives the whole variable domain EAEVAQSPRYKITEKSQAVAFWCDPISGHATLYWYRQILGQGPELLVQFQDESVVDDSQLPKDRFSAERLKGVDSTLKIQPAELGDSAMYLCASSSPGQVYTDTQYFGPGTRLTVL.

This rearrangement joins TRBV5-6 to TRBJ2-2; TRBD1 is a possible D gene (7 bases). This CDR3 spans 13 amino acids. Germline V gene lookup returns CDR1 SGHDT and CDR2 YYEEEE. Trimming took off 3 bases at V and 5 bases at J, with 8 bases between the two ends. In DNA form, the CDR3 reads TGTGCCAGCAGCTCAGGGGGGACCGGGGAGCTGTTTTTT. Translating it yields CASSSGGTGELFF.

V gene TRBV5-4 combines with J gene TRBJ1-1, with 8 bases lining up with TRBD1. CDR1 is SGHNT, CDR2 YYREEE, per germline (reference sequence). The CDR3 has 16 residues. V was pared by 4 bases and J by 1 base, with 9 bases of the junction left unmatched. The chain's CDR3 is CASSPRTGWENTEAFF. Written as DNA, the CDR3 is TGTGCCAGCAGCCCCAGGACAGGGTGGGAGAACACTGAAGCTTTCTTT.

The chain joins TRBV18 to TRBJ1-4; TRBD1 matches at 8 bases. The CDR3 is 15 amino acids. J was trimmed by 4 bases and V by 3 bases; bases with no gene match: 4. Looked up from germline, CDR1 is KGHSH and CDR2 is LQKENI. The DNA of the CDR3 is TGTGCCAGCTCACCTCAACAGGGGGGTAATGAAAAACTGTTTTTT. Amino acids: CASSPQQGGNEKLFF.

This clone was recorded a few times. The chain links TRBV4-3 to TRBJ1-1; D is perhaps TRBD1 (5 bases). Germline values: CDR1 LGHNA, CDR2 YSLEER. Trimming took off 3 bases at V and 6 bases at J, with 11 bases between the two ends. This CDR3 is 13 amino acids long. CDR3 in DNA: TGCGCCAGCAGCCATTTGGACATCTCTGAAGCTTTCTTT. Translated: CASSHLDISEAFF.

This rearrangement joins TRBV28 to TRBJ2-7, with 7 nucleotides matching TRBD1. The ends lost 6 bases at V and 0 bases at J; junction bases unmatched: 14. The CDR3 is 17 residues long. The germline CDR1 and CDR2 sequences are MDHEN and SYDVKM. CDR3 nucleotide sequence: TGTGCCAGCAGCTATATCACCCCACAGGGGAACTCCTACGAGCAGTACTTC. Translation gives CASSYITPQGNSYEQYF.

The CDR3 DNA follows: TGTGCCAGCAGCGGGGATGGGCGGGAAGAGACCCAGTACTTC. Protein: CASSGDGREETQYF. This chain connects TRBV9 to TRBJ2-5; TRBD2 might be the D (5 bases). Germline CDR1 and CDR2: SGDLS and YYNGEE. The CDR3 extends over 14 amino acids. V was pared by 3 bases and J by 3 bases, with 12 bases between.